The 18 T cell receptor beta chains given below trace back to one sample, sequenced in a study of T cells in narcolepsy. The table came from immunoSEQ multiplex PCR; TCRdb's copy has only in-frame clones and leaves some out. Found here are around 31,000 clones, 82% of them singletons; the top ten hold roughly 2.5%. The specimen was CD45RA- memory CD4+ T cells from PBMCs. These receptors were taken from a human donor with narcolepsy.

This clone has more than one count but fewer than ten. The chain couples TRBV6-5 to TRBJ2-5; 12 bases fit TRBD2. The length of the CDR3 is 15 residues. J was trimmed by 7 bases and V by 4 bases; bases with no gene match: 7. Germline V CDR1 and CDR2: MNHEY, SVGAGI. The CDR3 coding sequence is TGTGCCAGCAGTTTGACTAGCGGGGGCCCAAGGACCCAGTACTTC. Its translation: CASSLTSGGPRTQYF.

The CDR3 nucleotides are TGTGCCAGCAGTTTGGGCGGCTATGGCTACACCTTC. Its protein product is CASSLGGYGYTF. The chain has TRBV28 and TRBJ1-2, with unresolved D. The germline gives CDR1 MDHEN, CDR2 SYDVKM. The CDR3 is made up of 12 amino acids. Trimming removed 3 bases from V and 4 bases from J, with 6 bases in between.

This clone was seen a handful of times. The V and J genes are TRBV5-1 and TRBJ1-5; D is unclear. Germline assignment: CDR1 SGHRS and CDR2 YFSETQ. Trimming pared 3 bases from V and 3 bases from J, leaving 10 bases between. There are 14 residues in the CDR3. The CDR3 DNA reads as TGCGCCAGCAGCTCGGGGATAATCAATCAGCCCCAGCATTTT. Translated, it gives CASSSGIINQPQHF. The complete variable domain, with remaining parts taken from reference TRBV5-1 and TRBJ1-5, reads KAGVTQTPRYLIKTRGQQVTLSCSPISGHRSVSWYQQTPGQGLQFLFEYFSETQRNKGNFPGRFSGRQFSNSRSEMNVSTLELGDSALYLCASSSGIINQPQHFGDGTRLSIL.

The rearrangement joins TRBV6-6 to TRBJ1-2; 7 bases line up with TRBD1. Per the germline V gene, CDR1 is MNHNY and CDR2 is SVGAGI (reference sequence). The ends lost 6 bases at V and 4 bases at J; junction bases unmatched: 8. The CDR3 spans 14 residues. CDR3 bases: TGTGCCAGCAGCCCATCGACAGGGTTCTATGGCTACACCTTC. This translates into CASSPSTGFYGYTF.

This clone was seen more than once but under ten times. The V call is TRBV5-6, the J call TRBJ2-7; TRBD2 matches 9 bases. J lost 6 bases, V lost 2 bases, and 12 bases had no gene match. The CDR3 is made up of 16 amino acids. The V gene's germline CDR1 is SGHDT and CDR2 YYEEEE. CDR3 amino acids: CASSFWRGGHLGEQYF. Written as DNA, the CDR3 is TGTGCCAGCAGCTTTTGGCGGGGGGGCCATCTGGGCGAGCAGTACTTC.

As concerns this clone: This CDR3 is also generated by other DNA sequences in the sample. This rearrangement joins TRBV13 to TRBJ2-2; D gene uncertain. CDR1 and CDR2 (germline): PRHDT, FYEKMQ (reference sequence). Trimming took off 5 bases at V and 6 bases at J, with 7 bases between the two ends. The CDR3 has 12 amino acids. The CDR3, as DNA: TGTGCCAGCAGCCCGATTCCCGGGGAGCTGTTTTTT. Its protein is CASSPIPGELFF.

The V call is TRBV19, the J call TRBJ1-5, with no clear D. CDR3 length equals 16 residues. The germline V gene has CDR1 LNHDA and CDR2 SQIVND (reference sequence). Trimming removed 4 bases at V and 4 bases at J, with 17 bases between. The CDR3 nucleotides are TGTGCCAGTAGTACGCGGGCCTCGGGAGGGAATCAGCCCCAGCATTTT. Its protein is CASSTRASGGNQPQHF. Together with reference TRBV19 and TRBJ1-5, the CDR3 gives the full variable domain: DGGITQSPKYLFRKEGQNVTLSCEQNLNHDAMYWYRQDPGQGLRLIYYSQIVNDFQKGDIAEGYSVSREKKESFPLTVTSAQKNPTAFYLCASSTRASGGNQPQHFGDGTRLSIL.

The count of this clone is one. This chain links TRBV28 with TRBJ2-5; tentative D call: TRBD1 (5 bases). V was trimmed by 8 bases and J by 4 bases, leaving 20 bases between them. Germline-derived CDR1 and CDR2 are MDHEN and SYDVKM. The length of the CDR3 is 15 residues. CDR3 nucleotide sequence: TGTGCCAGCTTTTCTTCCCAGGGTCTTGGAGAGACCCAGTACTTC. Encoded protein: CASFSSQGLGETQYF.

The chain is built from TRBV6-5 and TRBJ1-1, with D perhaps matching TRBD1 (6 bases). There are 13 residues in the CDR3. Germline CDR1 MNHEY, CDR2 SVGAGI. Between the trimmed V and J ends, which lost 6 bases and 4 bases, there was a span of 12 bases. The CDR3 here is CASSLRGGTEAFF. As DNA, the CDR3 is TGTGCCAGCAGCCTCAGGGGTGGCACTGAAGCTTTCTTT.

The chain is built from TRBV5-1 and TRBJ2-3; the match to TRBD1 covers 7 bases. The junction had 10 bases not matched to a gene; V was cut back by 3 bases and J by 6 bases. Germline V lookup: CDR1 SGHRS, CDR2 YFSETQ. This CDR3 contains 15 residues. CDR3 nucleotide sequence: TGCGCCAGCAGCTCTGGCAGGGGGACGGGCGATACGCAGTATTTT. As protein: CASSSGRGTGDTQYF.

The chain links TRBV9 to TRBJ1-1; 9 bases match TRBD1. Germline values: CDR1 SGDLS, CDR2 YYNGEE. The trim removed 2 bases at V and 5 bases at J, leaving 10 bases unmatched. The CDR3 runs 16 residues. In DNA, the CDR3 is TGTGCCAGCAGCGTCGGTATCAGACAGGGGGGAACTGAAGCTTTCTTT. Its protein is CASSVGIRQGGTEAFF.

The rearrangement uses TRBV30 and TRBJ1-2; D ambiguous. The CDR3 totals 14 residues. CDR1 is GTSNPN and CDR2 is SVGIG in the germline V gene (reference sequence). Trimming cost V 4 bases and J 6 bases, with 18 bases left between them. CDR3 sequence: CAWTNPRGYHGYTF. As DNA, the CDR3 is TGTGCCTGGACCAACCCGCGAGGATACCATGGCTACACCTTC. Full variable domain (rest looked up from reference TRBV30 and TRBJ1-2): SQTIHQWPATLVQPVGSPLSLECTVEGTSNPNLYWYRQAAGRGLQLLFYSVGIGQISSEVPQNLSASRPQDRQFILSSKKLLLSDSGFYLCAWTNPRGYHGYTFGSGTRLTVV.

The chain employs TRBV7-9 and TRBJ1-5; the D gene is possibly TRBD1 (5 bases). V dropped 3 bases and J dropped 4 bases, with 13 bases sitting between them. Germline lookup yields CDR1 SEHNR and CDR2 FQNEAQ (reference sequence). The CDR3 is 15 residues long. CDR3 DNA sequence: TGTGCCAGCAGCTTCGACGGGGAGGGGAATCAGCCCCAGCATTTT. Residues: CASSFDGEGNQPQHF.

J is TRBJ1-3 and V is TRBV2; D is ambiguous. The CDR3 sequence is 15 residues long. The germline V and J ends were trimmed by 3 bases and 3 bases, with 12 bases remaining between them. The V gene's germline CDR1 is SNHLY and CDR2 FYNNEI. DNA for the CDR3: TGTGCCAGCAGTGAGCCAGGTACCCGTGGAAACACCATATATTTT. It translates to CASSEPGTRGNTIYF.

The CDR3 DNA reads TGTGCCAGTAGTACCCCAGGGCAGCGGGGAAACACCATATATTTT. Translating it yields CASSTPGQRGNTIYF. The gene calls are TRBV19 and TRBJ1-3; the D gene is possibly TRBD1 (5 bases). The V end was cut by 4 bases, the J end by 4 bases, with 14 bases between. Germline values: CDR1 LNHDA, CDR2 SQIVND (reference sequence). There are 15 residues in the CDR3.

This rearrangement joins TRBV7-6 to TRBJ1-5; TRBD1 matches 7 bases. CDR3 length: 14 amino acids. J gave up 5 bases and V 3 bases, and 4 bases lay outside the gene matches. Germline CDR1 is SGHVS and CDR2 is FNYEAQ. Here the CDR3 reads CASSFSQGDQPQHF. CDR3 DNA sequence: TGTGCCAGCAGCTTTTCCCAGGGGGATCAGCCCCAGCATTTT.

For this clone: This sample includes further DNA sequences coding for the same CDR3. The CDR3 DNA follows: TGTGCCAGTAGTATCGCTCAGGGTCGGGATCACGGCTACACCTTC. It codes for CASSIAQGRDHGYTF. The genes are TRBV19 and TRBJ1-2; possibly TRBD1 for D (5 bases). The CDR3 has 15 residues. V gave up 3 bases and J gave up 8 bases, with 19 bases separating them. Germline-derived CDR1 and CDR2 are LNHDA and SQIVND (reference sequence).

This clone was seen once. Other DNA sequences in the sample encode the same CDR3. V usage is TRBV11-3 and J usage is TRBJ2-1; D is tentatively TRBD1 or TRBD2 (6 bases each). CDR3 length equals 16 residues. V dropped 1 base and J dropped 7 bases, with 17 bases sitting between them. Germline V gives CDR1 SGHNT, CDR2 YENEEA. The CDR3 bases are TGTGCCAGCAGCTTAGGTGGGGGGCCTCACGAAAATGAGCAGTTCTTC. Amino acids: CASSLGGGPHENEQFF.